Listed below are T cell receptor beta chains from one sample, sequenced in a study of post-analysis software for immune sequencing data. TCRdb reprocessed the PCR reads with MiXCR, giving one entry per CDR3 protein. The data contain 820,000 or so distinct CDR3 sequences, roughly half of them singletons. Sample: blood. Receptors originate from a girl aged 5-17 years with multiple sclerosis. Each CDR3 is given with its conserved first and last residue. Each record gives: V gene, J gene, D gene, clone size, CDR3 protein, CDR3 DNA. The D gene is left open where the match is weak. Expanded clones get a size class; other rows say once, few or many, or leave the size out.

>TRBV14|TRBJ2-1|-|-
CASSQTGLEPYNEQFF
TGTGCCAGCAGCCAGACAGGACTAGAACCTTACAATGAGCAGTTCTTC
>TRBV29-1|TRBJ2-5|-|few
CSVGGGTETQYF
TGCAGCGTTGGTGGGGGGACGGAGACCCAGTACTTC
>TRBV27|TRBJ2-7|TRBD1|-
CASSSARDRPYEQYF
TGTGCCAGCAGTTCGGCCCGGGACAGACCGTACGAGCAGTACTTC
>TRBV7-3|TRBJ2-1|-|few
CASSPFPGVNEQFF
TGTGCCAGCAGCCCCTTCCCCGGGGTGAATGAGCAGTTCTTC
>TRBV5-1|TRBJ2-7|-|-
CASSFAHQGAYEQYF
TGCGCCAGCAGCTTTGCGCACCAGGGCGCCTACGAGCAGTACTTC
>TRBV27|TRBJ2-3|TRBD2|-
CASKSIGGGPTDTQYF
TGTGCCAGCAAGTCAATCGGGGGGGGCCCCACAGATACGCAGTATTTT
>TRBV6-2/TRBV6-3|TRBJ2-7|TRBD1|many
CASSPTGMSYEQYF
TGTGCCAGCAGTCCGACAGGGATGTCCTACGAGCAGTACTTC
>TRBV5-1|TRBJ2-5|-|-
CASSLAFSRLETQYF
TGCGCCAGCAGCTTGGCCTTCTCGAGGTTGGAGACCCAGTACTTC
>TRBV7-3|TRBJ2-1|TRBD2|few
CASRPHGTSGVNEQFF
TGTGCCAGCAGACCTCACGGGACTAGCGGCGTCAATGAGCAGTTCTTC
>TRBV29-1|TRBJ2-7|-|-
CSGTRGREQYF
TGCAGCGGTACCCGGGGGCGAGAGCAGTACTTC
>TRBV9|TRBJ2-7|-|-
CASSTTPFGNSYEQYF
TGTGCCAGCAGCACCACGCCATTCGGAAACTCCTACGAGCAGTACTTC
>TRBV6-5|TRBJ2-7|TRBD2|-
CASSYSSGWTSGTYEQYF
TGTGCCAGCAGTTACTCGAGTGGTTGGACTAGCGGGACCTACGAGCAGTACTTC
>TRBV7-9|TRBJ2-1|TRBD2|-
CASSSSGTSDNEQFF
TGTGCCAGCAGCTCCTCCGGGACTAGCGACAATGAGCAGTTCTTC
>TRBV12-3/TRBV12-4|TRBJ2-3|TRBD1|once
CASSRRGTGKSTDTQYF
TGTGCCAGCAGTCGACGAGGGACAGGCAAAAGCACAGATACGCAGTATTTT
>TRBV5-1|TRBJ1-1|-|few
CASSSDLGQSTEAFF
TGCGCCAGCAGCTCGGACCTCGGACAGAGCACTGAAGCTTTCTTT